This TCR beta chain comes out of a study of blood T cell repertoires in COVID-19. About the research overall: Acute-phase and convalescent COVID-19 samples originated in the United States, Italy and Spain. Sources were T cells, B-cell-depleted T cells, or PBMCs; the material itself was cDNA or gDNA.

This CDR3 is 12 amino acids long. Trimming took 0 bases from V and 7 from J, leaving 5 bases between them. Per the germline V gene, CDR1 is SGDLS and CDR2 is YYNGEE. This clone was counted only a few times. Authors' data handling: The assay estimated nucleated cells by amplifying reference gene primers. Profiled with immunoSEQ multiplex PCR; TCRdb holds only in-frame clones, not every one. Clonal size and the V and J genes are those of that table, whereas D and trimming came from the DNA. Of fewer than 250,000 clones listed, around 80% were seen once; the top ten hold around 2%. The chain employs TRBV9 and TRBJ2-1; no definite D call. The specimen was peripheral blood. The sequence derives from a woman over 75 with acute or convalescent COVID-19. The CDR3 DNA reads TGTGCCAGCAGCGTAGAGGAGAATGAGCAGTTCTTC. Translating gives CASSVEENEQFF.